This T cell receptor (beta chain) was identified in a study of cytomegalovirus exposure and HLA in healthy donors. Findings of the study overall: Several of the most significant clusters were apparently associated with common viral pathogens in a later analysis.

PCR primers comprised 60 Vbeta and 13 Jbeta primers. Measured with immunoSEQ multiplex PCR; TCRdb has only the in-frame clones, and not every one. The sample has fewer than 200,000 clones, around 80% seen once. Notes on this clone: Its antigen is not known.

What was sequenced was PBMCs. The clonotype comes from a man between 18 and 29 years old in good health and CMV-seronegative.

The CDR3 DNA reads TGCAGCGTGGCGCCGGGAGCCTACGAGCAGTACTTC. This sequence encodes CSVAPGAYEQYF. The chain carries TRBV29-1 and TRBJ2-7, with D perhaps matching TRBD2 (6 bases). Trimming pared 6 bases from V and 2 bases from J, leaving 11 bases between. Germline V gives CDR1 SQVTM, CDR2 ANQGSEA. The CDR3 extends over 12 amino acids.